This TCR beta chain stems from a study of CD8+ T cells in alopecia areata. Isolated RNA was reverse transcribed into cDNA used as the sequencing template. Repertoires were generated with immunoSEQ multiplex PCR, while TCRdb's copy carries only in-frame clones and drops some. The data hold about 140,000 clones, with approximately 60% observed a single time. The length of the CDR3 is 13 residues. Germline CDR1 is SNHLY and CDR2 is FYNNEI. The V end lost 4 bases, the J end lost 4 bases, and 8 bases lay between the germline ends. Overall study findings and caveats: Greater clonality was observed in lesional scalp samples, especially alopecia totalis/universalis, versus normal scalp. Possibly as an HLA-related effect, TCR sharing across patients appeared less clear than in mice.

This clone was seen a handful of times. Its antigen is still unknown. The sample carries other DNA sequences with the same CDR3. The sequencing sample was made of CD8+ T cells sorted from blood. The chain combines TRBV2 with TRBJ2-1, with D unclear. The TCR originated in a human donor in good health. The CDR3 here is CASSVARYNEQFF. The CDR3 nucleotides read TGTGCCAGCAGTGTGGCGCGGTACAATGAGCAGTTCTTC. Supplemented by reference TRBV2 and TRBJ2-1, the full variable domain reads EPEVTQTPSHQVTQMGQEVILRCVPISNHLYFYWYRQILGQKVEFLVSFYNNEISEKSEIFDDQFSVERPDGSNFTLKIRSTKLEDSAMYFCASSVARYNEQFFGPGTRLTVL.